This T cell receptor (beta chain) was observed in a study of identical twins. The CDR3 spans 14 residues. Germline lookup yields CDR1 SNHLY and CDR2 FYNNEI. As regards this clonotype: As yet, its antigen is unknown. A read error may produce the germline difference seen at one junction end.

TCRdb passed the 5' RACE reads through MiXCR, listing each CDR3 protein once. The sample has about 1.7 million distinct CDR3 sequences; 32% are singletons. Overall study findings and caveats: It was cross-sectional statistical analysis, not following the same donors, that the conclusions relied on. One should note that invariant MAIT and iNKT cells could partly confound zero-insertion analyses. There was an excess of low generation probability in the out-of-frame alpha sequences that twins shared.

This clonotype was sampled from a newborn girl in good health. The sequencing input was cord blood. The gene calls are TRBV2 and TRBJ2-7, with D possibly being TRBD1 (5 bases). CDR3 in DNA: TGTACCAGCAGTGAAAAGGGGATCTCCTACGAGCAGTACTTC. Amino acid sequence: CTSSEKGISYEQYF.